This TCR beta chain came from a study of blood T cells in healthy people across ages. Overall study findings and caveats: When one million T cells were used, diversity estimates were thought to be underestimates.

Each sample yielded at least 6.5 million isolated PBMCs. This clonotype has a handful of counts. Its antigen is not identified. For the second PCR, which ran for roughly 7 to 11 cycles, a sample-barcoded 5' primer and a J-beta primer mix were used. TCRdb processed the 5' RACE reads anew with MiXCR; each CDR3 protein has one entry. The table lists about 1,500,000 distinct CDR3 sequences, 28% of them singletons. V gave up 7 bases and J gave up 5 bases, with 20 bases separating them. This CDR3 comprises 15 residues. The V gene's germline CDR1 is MNHNS and CDR2 SASEGT. The TCR comes from a woman in her twenties or thirties in good health. The V and J genes are TRBV6-1 and TRBJ1-1; maybe TRBD1 (5 bases). The sequenced sample was blood. The CDR3 DNA reads TGTGCCAGCATCAACGGGGGTACTGGGCAGACTGAAGCTTTCTTT. This encodes CASINGGTGQTEAFF.